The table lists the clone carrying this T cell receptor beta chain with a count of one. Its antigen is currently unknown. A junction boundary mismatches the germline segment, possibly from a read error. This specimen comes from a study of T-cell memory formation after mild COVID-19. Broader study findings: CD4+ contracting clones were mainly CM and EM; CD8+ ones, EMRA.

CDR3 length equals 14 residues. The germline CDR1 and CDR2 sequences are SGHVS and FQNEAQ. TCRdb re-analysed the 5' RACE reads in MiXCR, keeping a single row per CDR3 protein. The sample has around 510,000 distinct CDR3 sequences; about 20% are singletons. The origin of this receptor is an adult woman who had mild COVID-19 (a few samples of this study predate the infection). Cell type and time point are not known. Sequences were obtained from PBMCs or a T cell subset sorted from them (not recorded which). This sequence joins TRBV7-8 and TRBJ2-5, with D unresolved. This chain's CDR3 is CSSSLPLVGETQYF. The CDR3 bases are TGTTCCAGCAGCTTACCCCTAGTCGGGGAGACCCAGTACTTC. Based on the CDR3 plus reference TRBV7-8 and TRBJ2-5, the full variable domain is GAGVSQSPRYKVAKRGQDVALRCDPISGHVSLFWYQQALGQGPEFLTYFQNEAQLDKSGLPSDRFFAERPEGSVSTLKIQRTQQEDSAVYLCSSSLPLVGETQYFGPGTRLLVL.